The sequence of this TCR beta chain was determined in a study of blood T cell repertoires in COVID-19. Overall study context: Samples taken during acute and convalescent COVID-19 were collected in the United States, Italy and Spain.

Germline V CDR1 and CDR2: KGHSH, LQKENI. V lost 3 bases and J lost 1, with 6 bases in between. The CDR3 extends over 13 amino acids. Clones were read by immunoSEQ multiplex PCR, and TCRdb kept only the in-frame ones, dropping some. The repertoire holds roughly 49,000 clones, with more than 85% as singletons. The chain is built from TRBV18 and TRBJ1-1; no reliable D call. The specimen was peripheral blood. This receptor was obtained from a woman of 80 years or more with acute or convalescent COVID-19. CDR3 in amino acids: CASSPRENTEAFF. The CDR3 DNA is TGTGCCAGCTCACCTCGGGAGAACACTGAAGCTTTCTTT.